These T cell receptor beta chains were read from a single sample in a study of beta chain features in type 1 diabetes. The protocol was immunoSEQ multiplex PCR, while the TCRdb copy is restricted to in-frame clones and leaves out a portion. This table holds around 160,000 clones, roughly 60% found once. Specimen: naive CD4+ T cells from blood. The receptor set was obtained from a man between 25 and 39 years old with type 1 diabetes. Each CDR3 is given with its conserved first and last residue. D genes are given only for firm matches. Some rows mark clone size as missing; the rest say once, few, many or name a class of expanded clone.

j_call d_call v_call clone_size cdr3_aa cdr3_nt
TRBJ2-3 . TRBV29-1 . CSGTRTDTQYF TGCAGCGGGACCCGGACAGATACGCAGTATTTT
TRBJ1-5 . TRBV10-2 . CASSDMDKYQPQHF TGCGCCAGCAGTGACATGGACAAATATCAGCCCCAGCATTTT
TRBJ1-3 TRBD1 TRBV2 . CASSPGTGRVETIYF TGTGCCAGCAGCCCTGGGACAGGCCGAGTCGAAACCATATATTTT
TRBJ1-2 . TRBV4-3 . CASSSAAQSVGGYTF TGCGCCAGCAGCTCTGCGGCCCAAAGCGTAGGAGGCTACACCTTC
TRBJ2-3 TRBD1 TRBV5-8 . CASQTGTGVLGTDTQYF TGTGCCAGTCAGACCGGGACAGGGGTCCTCGGGACAGATACGCAGTATTTT
TRBJ2-5 TRBD1 TRBV29-1 . CSVEQGWETQYF TGCAGCGTAGAACAGGGGTGGGAGACCCAGTACTTC
TRBJ2-3 . TRBV15 . CATSRDLDLDTQYF TGTGCCACCAGCAGAGATCTTGATTTGGATACGCAGTATTTT
TRBJ1-2 . TRBV12-5 . CASGPPRGYTF TGTGCTAGTGGGCCCCCACGCGGCTACACCTTC
TRBJ2-3 TRBD1 TRBV20-1 . CSARPGQKQYF TGCAGTGCTAGACCGGGACAGAAACAGTATTTT
TRBJ1-4 . TRBV20-1 few CSAVTNEKLFF TGCAGTGCTGTGACTAATGAAAAACTGTTTTTT
TRBJ2-5 TRBD1 TRBV29-1 . CSAESDRGRHQETQYF TGCAGCGCTGAAAGTGACAGGGGGCGTCACCAAGAGACCCAGTACTTC
TRBJ2-1 . TRBV30 few CAWRMASANNEQFF TGTGCCTGGAGGATGGCCAGTGCTAACAATGAGCAGTTCTTC
TRBJ2-3 . TRBV15 . CATSGGQTDTQYF TGTGCCACCAGCGGGGGGCAGACAGATACGCAGTATTTT
TRBJ1-1 . TRBV7-9 few CASSLGRTEKDTEAFF TGTGCCAGCAGCTTAGGGAGGACAGAAAAAGACACTGAAGCTTTCTTT
TRBJ2-6 TRBD1 TRBV14 . CASSQDSHRGTGANVLTF TGTGCCAGCAGCCAAGATTCCCACAGGGGAACTGGGGCCAACGTCCTGACTTTC
TRBJ2-4 . TRBV2 . CASDRRGLAKNIQYF TGTGCCAGCGACCGCAGGGGACTAGCCAAAAACATTCAGTACTTC
TRBJ2-1 . TRBV18 . CASSTGEGEQFF TGTGCCAGCTCAACTGGGGAAGGGGAGCAGTTCTTC
TRBJ2-2 . TRBV4-1 . CASSRDPNTGELFF TGCGCCAGCAGCCGGGACCCGAACACCGGGGAGCTGTTTTTT
TRBJ2-5 TRBD1 TRBV25-1 . CASSDGTGRPETQYF TGTGCCAGCAGTGACGGGACAGGGCGTCCAGAGACCCAGTACTTC
TRBJ1-2 TRBD1 TRBV29-1 . CSAGTGVEGYTF TGCAGCGCTGGGACAGGGGTTGAAGGCTACACCTTC
TRBJ2-3 . TRBV5-1 . CASSLGQSTDTQYF TGCGCCAGCAGCTTGGGGCAGAGCACAGATACGCAGTATTTT
TRBJ2-5 . TRBV4-1 . CASSRGWGSGETQYF TGCGCCAGCAGCCGCGGGTGGGGGTCCGGAGAGACCCAGTACTTC
TRBJ1-1 TRBD1 TRBV29-1 . CSVEVTGATEAFF TGCAGCGTTGAAGTGACAGGGGCCACTGAAGCTTTCTTT
TRBJ2-1 . TRBV29-1 few CSVQERAYNEQFF TGCAGCGTACAGGAAAGGGCCTACAATGAGCAGTTCTTC
TRBJ2-3 TRBD1 TRBV7-9 . CASSAGTGGTDTQYF TGTGCCAGCAGCGCCGGAACAGGGGGGACAGATACGCAGTATTTT
TRBJ2-1 . TRBV4-3 . CASSQDTGIEQFF TGCGCCAGCAGCCAAGATACCGGGATTGAGCAGTTCTTC
TRBJ2-1 . TRBV28 . CASTLLPWNEQFF TGTGCCAGCACCCTACTGCCGTGGAATGAGCAGTTCTTC
TRBJ2-7 TRBD1 TRBV11-2 . CASSPTTGTGYHEQYF TGTGCCAGCAGCCCCACCACCGGGACAGGGTACCACGAGCAGTACTTC
TRBJ2-1 . TRBV27 . CASSRGNEQFF TGTGCCAGCAGCCGGGGCAATGAGCAGTTCTTC
TRBJ2-7 TRBD1 TRBV27 . CASSRGQGDYEQYF TGTGCCAGCAGTAGGGGACAGGGGGACTACGAGCAGTACTTC
TRBJ1-1 . TRBV30 . CAWRLKGGTEAFF TGTGCCTGGAGACTCAAAGGGGGCACTGAAGCTTTCTTT
TRBJ1-5 . TRBV7-2 . CASSFPNQPQHF TGTGCCAGCAGCTTCCCAAATCAGCCCCAGCATTTT
TRBJ1-1 . TRBV4-2 . CASSPEGSHTEAFF TGTGCCAGCAGCCCGGAGGGGAGTCACACTGAAGCTTTCTTT
TRBJ2-2 TRBD1 TRBV7-2 . CASSFAGTGNTGELFF TGTGCCAGCAGCTTCGCCGGGACAGGGAACACCGGGGAGCTGTTTTTT
TRBJ1-1 . TRBV7-9 few CASSTTTRGATEAFF TGTGCCAGCAGCACGACGACAAGGGGGGCCACTGAAGCTTTCTTT
TRBJ2-4 . TRBV7-2 . CASSLVRGENIQYF TGTGCCAGCAGCTTAGTTCGCGGAGAAAACATTCAGTACTTC
TRBJ1-1 TRBD1 TRBV29-1 few CSAQGAGTEAFF TGCAGCGCGCAGGGGGCGGGGACTGAAGCTTTCTTT
TRBJ2-4 TRBD1 TRBV7-9 . CASAEDRKLAKNIQYF TGTGCCAGCGCGGAGGACAGGAAACTAGCCAAAAACATTCAGTACTTC
TRBJ2-3 TRBD1 TRBV7-2 . CASSLAGTGSDTQYF TGTGCCAGCAGCTTAGCGGGGACAGGGTCAGATACGCAGTATTTT
TRBJ1-2 . TRBV29-1 few CSVYQDGYTF TGCAGCGTTTACCAAGATGGCTACACCTTC
TRBJ2-7 . TRBV13 few CASSLGVFGGSYDEQYF TGTGCCAGCAGCTTAGGGGTGTTCGGGGGCTCGTACGACGAGCAGTACTTC
TRBJ2-3 TRBD2 TRBV6-6 . CASVGRAPSDTQYF TGTGCCAGCGTGGGGAGGGCCCCCTCAGATACGCAGTATTTT
TRBJ1-3 . TRBV7-6 . CASSLAGNTIYF TGTGCCAGCAGCTTGGCTGGAAACACCATATATTTT
TRBJ1-2 TRBD1 TRBV29-1 few CSVGDPDRGINYGYTF TGCAGCGTTGGGGATCCGGACAGGGGGATTAACTATGGCTACACCTTC
TRBJ1-2 . TRBV30 few CAWSVSGHGYTF TGTGCCTGGAGTGTTTCCGGGCACGGCTACACCTTC
TRBJ2-1 . TRBV16 . CASNQGELGYNEQFF TGTGCCAGCAACCAAGGGGAGTTAGGCTACAATGAGCAGTTCTTC
TRBJ1-6 TRBD1 TRBV30 . CAWSWTGIASYNSPLHF TGTGCCTGGAGTTGGACAGGGATAGCCTCCTATAATTCACCCCTCCACTTT
TRBJ2-6 . TRBV4-3 . CASSPVGAGANVLTF TGCGCCAGCAGTCCCGTGGGGGCTGGGGCCAACGTCCTGACTTTC
TRBJ2-1 . TRBV20-1 few CSAYGRNEQFF TGCAGTGCTTACGGACGTAATGAGCAGTTCTTC
TRBJ2-3 . TRBV11-2 once CASSLDSTLTDTQYF TGTGCCAGCAGCTTAGATAGTACCCTCACAGATACGCAGTATTTT
TRBJ1-6 . TRBV9 . CASSVDGGDSPLHF TGTGCCAGCAGCGTAGATGGAGGGGATTCACCCCTCCACTTT
TRBJ2-3 TRBD1 TRBV14 . CASSQGTGGPDTQYF TGTGCCAGCAGCCAAGGGACAGGGGGTCCAGATACGCAGTATTTT
TRBJ2-4 . TRBV18 . CASSLQQGGENIQYF TGTGCCAGCTCGCTACAACAGGGAGGGGAAAACATTCAGTACTTC
TRBJ2-1 TRBD2 TRBV11-2 . CASSIGLANEQFF TGTGCCAGCAGCATTGGACTAGCCAATGAGCAGTTCTTC